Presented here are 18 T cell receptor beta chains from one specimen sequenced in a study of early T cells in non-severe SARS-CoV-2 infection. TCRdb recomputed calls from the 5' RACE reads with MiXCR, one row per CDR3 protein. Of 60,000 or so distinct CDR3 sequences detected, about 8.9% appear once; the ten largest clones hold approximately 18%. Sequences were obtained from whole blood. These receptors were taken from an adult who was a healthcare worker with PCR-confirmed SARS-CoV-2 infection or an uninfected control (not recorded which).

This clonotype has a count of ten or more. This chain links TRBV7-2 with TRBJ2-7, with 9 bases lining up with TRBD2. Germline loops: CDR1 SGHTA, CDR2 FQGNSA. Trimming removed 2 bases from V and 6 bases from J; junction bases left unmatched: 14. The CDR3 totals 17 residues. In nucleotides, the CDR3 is TGTGCCAGCAGCTTACGTTTGGTGATTGGCGGGAGGGTCGAGCAGTACTTC. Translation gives CASSLRLVIGGRVEQYF.

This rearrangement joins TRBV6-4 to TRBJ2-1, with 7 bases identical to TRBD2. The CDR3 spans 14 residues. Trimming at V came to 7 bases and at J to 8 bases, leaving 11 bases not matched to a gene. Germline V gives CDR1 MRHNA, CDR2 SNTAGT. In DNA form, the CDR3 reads TGTGCCAGCATGGGGAGGGAGGGAACGCATGAGCAGTTCTTC. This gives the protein CASMGREGTHEQFF.

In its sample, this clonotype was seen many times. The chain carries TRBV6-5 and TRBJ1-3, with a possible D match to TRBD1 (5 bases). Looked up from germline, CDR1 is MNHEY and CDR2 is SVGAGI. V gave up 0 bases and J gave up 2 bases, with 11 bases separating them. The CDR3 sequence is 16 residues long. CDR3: CASSYSIPGPGNTIYF. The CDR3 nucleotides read TGTGCCAGCAGTTACTCGATTCCAGGGCCTGGAAACACCATATATTTT.

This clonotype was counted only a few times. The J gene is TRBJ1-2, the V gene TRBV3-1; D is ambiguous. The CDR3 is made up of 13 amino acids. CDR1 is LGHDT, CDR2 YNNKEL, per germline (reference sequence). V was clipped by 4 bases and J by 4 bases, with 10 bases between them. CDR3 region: CASSPAGGYGYTF. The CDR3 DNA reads TGTGCCAGCAGCCCTGCAGGCGGCTATGGCTACACCTTC. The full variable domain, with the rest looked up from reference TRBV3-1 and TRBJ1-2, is DTAVSQTPKYLVTQMGNDKSIKCEQNLGHDTMYWYKQDSKKFLKIMFSYNNKELIINETVPNRFSPKSPDKAHLNLHINSLELGDSAVYFCASSPAGGYGYTFGSGTRLTVV.

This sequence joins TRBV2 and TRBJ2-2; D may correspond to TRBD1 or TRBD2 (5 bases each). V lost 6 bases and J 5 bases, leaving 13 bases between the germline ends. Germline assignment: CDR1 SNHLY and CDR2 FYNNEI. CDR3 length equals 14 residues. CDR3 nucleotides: TGTGCCAGCAGGGTAGGGACGTCAACCGGGGAGCTGTTTTTT. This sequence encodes CASRVGTSTGELFF.

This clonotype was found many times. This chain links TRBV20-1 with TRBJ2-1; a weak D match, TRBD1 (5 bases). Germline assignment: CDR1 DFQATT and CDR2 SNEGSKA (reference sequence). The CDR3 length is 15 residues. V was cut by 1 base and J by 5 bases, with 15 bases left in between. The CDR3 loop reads CSARVTQGPHNEQFF. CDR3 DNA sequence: TGCAGTGCTAGAGTCACGCAGGGCCCCCACAATGAGCAGTTCTTC.

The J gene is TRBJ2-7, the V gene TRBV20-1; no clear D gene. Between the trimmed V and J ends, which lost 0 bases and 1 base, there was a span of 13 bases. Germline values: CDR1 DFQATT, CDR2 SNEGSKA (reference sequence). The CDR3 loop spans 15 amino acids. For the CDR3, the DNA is TGCAGTGCTAGAGACCGGACGAAAAAATCCTACGAGCAGTACTTC. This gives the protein CSARDRTKKSYEQYF.

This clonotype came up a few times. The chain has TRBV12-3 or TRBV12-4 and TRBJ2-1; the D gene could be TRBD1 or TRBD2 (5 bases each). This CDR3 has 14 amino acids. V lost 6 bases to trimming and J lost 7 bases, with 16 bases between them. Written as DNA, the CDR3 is TGTGCCAGCAGCCCCCTAGTCGAGGGGAATGAGCAGTTCTTC. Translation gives CASSPLVEGNEQFF.

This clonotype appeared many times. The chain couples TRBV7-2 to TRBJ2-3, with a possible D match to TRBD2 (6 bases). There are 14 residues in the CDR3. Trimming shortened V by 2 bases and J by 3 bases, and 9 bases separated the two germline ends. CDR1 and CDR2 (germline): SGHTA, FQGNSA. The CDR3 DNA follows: TGTGCCAGCAGCTTACCTCTAGCGACAGATACGCAGTATTTT. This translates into CASSLPLATDTQYF.

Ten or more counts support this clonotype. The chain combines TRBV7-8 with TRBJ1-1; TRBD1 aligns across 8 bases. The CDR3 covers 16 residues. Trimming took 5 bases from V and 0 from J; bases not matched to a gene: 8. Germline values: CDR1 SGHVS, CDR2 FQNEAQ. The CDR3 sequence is CASSQLTGALNTEAFF. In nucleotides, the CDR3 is TGTGCCAGCAGCCAGTTGACAGGGGCTCTGAACACTGAAGCTTTCTTT.

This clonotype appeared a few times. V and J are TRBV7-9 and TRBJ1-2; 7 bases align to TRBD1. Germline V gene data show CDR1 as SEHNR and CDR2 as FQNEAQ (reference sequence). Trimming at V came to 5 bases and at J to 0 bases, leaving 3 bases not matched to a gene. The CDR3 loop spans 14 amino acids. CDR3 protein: CASSLTGTNYGYTF. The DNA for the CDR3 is TGTGCCAGCAGCCTGACAGGGACTAACTATGGCTACACCTTC.

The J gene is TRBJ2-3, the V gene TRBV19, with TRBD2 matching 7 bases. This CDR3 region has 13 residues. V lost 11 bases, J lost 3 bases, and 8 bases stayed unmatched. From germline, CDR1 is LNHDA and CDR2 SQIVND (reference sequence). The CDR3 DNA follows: TGTGCCTCCGGGAGTAGCGGGACAGATACGCAGTATTTT. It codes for CASGSSGTDTQYF.

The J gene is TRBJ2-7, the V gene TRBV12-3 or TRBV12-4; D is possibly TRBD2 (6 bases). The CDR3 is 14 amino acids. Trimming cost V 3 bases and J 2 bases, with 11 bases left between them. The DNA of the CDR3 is TGTGCCAGCAGTTTCGGCGGGATTGCCTACGAGCAGTACTTC. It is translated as CASSFGGIAYEQYF.

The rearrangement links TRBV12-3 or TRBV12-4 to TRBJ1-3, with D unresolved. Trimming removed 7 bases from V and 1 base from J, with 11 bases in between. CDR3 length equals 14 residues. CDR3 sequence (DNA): TGTGCCAGCACCCTGGTTGGATCTGGAAACACCATATATTTT. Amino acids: CASTLVGSGNTIYF.

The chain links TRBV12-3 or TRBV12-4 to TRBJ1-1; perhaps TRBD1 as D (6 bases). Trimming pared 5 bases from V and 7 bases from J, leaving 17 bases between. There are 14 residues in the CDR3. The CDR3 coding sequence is TGTGCCAGCAGTGTTCGGGGGGGCGACCATGAAGCTTTCTTT. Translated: CASSVRGGDHEAFF.

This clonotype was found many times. The CDR3 reads CSVDFPGAHNEQFF. CDR3 DNA: TGCAGCGTTGATTTTCCGGGGGCGCACAATGAGCAGTTCTTC. This chain uses TRBV29-1 with TRBJ2-1, with D perhaps given as TRBD1 or TRBD2 (6 bases each). The CDR3 is made up of 14 amino acids. The germline gives CDR1 SQVTM, CDR2 ANQGSEA. V was pared by 3 bases and J by 5 bases, with 14 bases between.

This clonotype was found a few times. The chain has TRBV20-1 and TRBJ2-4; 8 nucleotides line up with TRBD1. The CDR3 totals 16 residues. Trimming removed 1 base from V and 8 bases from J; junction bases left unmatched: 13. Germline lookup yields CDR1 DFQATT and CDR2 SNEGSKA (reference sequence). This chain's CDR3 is CSARAPRGLNLDIQYF. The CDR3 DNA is TGCAGTGCTAGAGCCCCCAGGGGGCTAAATCTAGACATTCAGTACTTC.

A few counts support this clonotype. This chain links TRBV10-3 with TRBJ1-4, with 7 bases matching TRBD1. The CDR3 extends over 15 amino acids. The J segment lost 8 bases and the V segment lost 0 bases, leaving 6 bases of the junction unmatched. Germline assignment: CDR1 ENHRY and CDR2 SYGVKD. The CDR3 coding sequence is TGTGCCATCAGTGAGTCGGAGACAGGGCTAGAAAAACTGTTTTTT. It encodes CAISESETGLEKLFF.